This T cell receptor beta chain was captured by sequencing in a study of CD8 T cell repertoires and HIV-1 epitope variants. Study overall: Twenty-five autologous and known Gag and Nef epitope variant peptides each stimulated T cells separately. IL-2, IL-7 and IL-15 were added on days 3 and 7 of roughly nine-day cultures. 1M T cells were kept uncultured as a baseline.

By share, this clone counts as medium-sized. The antigen remains unidentified. Study conclusions and caveats: No clonotypes responded to the TAALDMSHF plasma variant; about 5 recognized KF9, one HW9.

CDR1 is LNHDA, CDR2 SQIVND, per germline (reference sequence). V dropped 5 bases and J dropped 1; count of bases not matched to a gene: 17. This CDR3 has 19 residues. Some clones are missing from TCRdb's copy, which holds only in-frame ones; the method was immunoSEQ multiplex PCR. The data hold several thousand clones, with more than 55% observed a single time. The receptor's source is a male donor with HIV. The sequencing sample was made of cultured CD8+ T cells derived from PBMCs. The genes are TRBV19 and TRBJ2-7, with 10 bases identical to TRBD2. The CDR3: CASSPPSGGHLFNSYEQYF. The CDR3 DNA follows: TGTGCCAGTAGTCCTCCTAGCGGGGGCCATCTCTTTAATTCCTACGAGCAGTACTTC.